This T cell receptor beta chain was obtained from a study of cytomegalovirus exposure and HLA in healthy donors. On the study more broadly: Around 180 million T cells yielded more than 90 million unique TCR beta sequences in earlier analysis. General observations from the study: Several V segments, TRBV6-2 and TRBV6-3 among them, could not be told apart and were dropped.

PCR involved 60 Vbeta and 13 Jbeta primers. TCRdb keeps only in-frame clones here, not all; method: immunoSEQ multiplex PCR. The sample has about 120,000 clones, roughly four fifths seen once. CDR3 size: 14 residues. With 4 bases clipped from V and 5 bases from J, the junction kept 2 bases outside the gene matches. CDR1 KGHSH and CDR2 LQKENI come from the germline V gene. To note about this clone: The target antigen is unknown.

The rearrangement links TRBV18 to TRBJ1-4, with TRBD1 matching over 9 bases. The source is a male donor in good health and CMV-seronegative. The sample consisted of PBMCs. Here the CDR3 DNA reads TGTGCCAGCTCACGGGGGACAGGGAATGAAAAACTGTTTTTT. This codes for CASSRGTGNEKLFF.